This TCR beta chain derives from a study of T cell responses to AZD1222 COVID-19 vaccine. Looked up from germline, CDR1 is SGDLS and CDR2 is YYNGEE. The V and J ends lost 0 bases and 7 bases, in that order; junction bases with no gene match: 5. The CDR3 loop spans 15 amino acids. Clones were read by immunoSEQ multiplex PCR, and TCRdb kept only the in-frame ones, dropping some. The sample includes approximately 190,000 clones, 85% to 95% seen only once; the top ten take 1% to 1.5%. Source: peripheral blood, taken on day 0 of AZD1222 vaccination. The receptor was isolated from an adult in good health. V gene TRBV9 combines with J gene TRBJ2-1; 9 nucleotides match TRBD2. CDR3 amino acids: CASSVASGGRNEQFF. CDR3 nucleotide sequence: TGTGCCAGCAGCGTAGCCAGCGGGGGGCGGAATGAGCAGTTCTTC.